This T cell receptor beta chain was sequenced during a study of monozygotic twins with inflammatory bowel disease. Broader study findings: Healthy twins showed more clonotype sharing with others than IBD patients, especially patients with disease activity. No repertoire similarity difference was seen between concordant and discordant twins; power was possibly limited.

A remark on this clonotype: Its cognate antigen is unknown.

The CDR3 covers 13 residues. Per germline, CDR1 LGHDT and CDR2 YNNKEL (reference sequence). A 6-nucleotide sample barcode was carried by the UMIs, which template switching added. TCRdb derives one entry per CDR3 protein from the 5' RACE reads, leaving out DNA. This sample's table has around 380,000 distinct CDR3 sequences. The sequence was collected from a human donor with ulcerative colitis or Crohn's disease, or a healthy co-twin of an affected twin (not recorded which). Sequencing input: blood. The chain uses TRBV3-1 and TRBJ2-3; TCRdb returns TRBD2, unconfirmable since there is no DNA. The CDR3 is CASSRGGTDTQYF.